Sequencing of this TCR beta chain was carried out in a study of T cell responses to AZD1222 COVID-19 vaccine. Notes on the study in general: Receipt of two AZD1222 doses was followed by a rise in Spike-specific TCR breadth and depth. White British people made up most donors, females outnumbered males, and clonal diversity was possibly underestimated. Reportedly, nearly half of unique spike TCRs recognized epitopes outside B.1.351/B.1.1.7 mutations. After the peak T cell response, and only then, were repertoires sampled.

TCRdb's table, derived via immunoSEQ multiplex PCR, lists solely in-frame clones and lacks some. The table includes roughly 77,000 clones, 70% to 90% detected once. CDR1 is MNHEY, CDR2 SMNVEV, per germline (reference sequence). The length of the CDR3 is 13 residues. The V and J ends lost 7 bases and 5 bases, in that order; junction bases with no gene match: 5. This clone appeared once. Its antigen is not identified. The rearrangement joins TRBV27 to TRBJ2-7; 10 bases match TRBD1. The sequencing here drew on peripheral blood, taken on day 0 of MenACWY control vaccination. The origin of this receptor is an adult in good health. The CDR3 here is CASTHGQGDEQYF. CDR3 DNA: TGTGCCAGCACCCATGGACAGGGGGACGAGCAGTACTTC.